A selection of T cell receptor beta chains follows, all from one sample in a study of STAT5B mutations in CD4+ large granular lymphocyte leukemia. Assay: immunoSEQ multiplex PCR; the TCRdb copy retains only in-frame clones and omits some. The sample records tens of thousands of clones, around three quarters being singletons. The source material was CD4+ T cells from blood buffy coats. Every receptor here comes from a human donor in good health. Each CDR3 is given with its conserved first and last residue. The D gene is left open where the match is weak. Rows may omit the clone size; those that give it use once, few, many or a size class.

clone size	D gene	V gene	J gene	CDR3 protein	CDR3 DNA
-	-	TRBV7-7	TRBJ2-5	CASSSRPGETQYF	TGTGCCAGCAGCTCCCGCCCCGGAGAGACCCAGTACTTC
-	-	TRBV6-5	TRBJ1-1	CASSFYTEAFF	TGTGCCAGCAGTTTCTACACTGAAGCTTTCTTT
few	-	TRBV10-3	TRBJ2-2	CAISPGRDTGELFF	TGTGCCATCAGTCCGGGACGGGACACCGGGGAGCTGTTTTTT
-	-	TRBV10-1	TRBJ2-1	CASGQSGVNEQFF	TGCGCCAGCGGTCAGTCGGGGGTCAATGAGCAGTTCTTC
-	-	TRBV6-1	TRBJ1-4	CASSEGGVGEKLFF	TGTGCCAGCAGTGAGGGTGGTGTTGGTGAAAAACTGTTTTTT
-	-	TRBV7-2	TRBJ1-5	CASTADSNQPQHF	TGTGCCAGCACCGCGGACAGCAATCAGCCCCAGCATTTT
few	-	TRBV27	TRBJ1-5	CASSRGRYQPQHF	TGTGCCAGCAGCCGTGGGAGATACCAGCCCCAGCATTTT
-	TRBD2	TRBV7-2	TRBJ2-3	CASSNSGGADTQYF	TGTGCCAGCAGCAATAGCGGGGGCGCAGATACGCAGTATTTT
-	TRBD2	TRBV7-3	TRBJ2-3	CASSLNSGGGITDTQYF	TGTGCCAGCAGCTTAAATAGCGGGGGGGGCATCACAGATACGCAGTATTTT
once	-	TRBV5-1	TRBJ2-3	CASSLRGGTTYDTQYF	TGCGCCAGCAGCTTGAGGGGGGGGACTACCTACGATACGCAGTATTTT
-	-	TRBV4-1	TRBJ2-1	CASSQDGQTRYNEQFF	TGCGCCAGCAGCCAAGACGGGCAGACTCGTTACAATGAGCAGTTCTTC
-	-	TRBV18	TRBJ2-1	CASSPGDGNNEQFF	TGTGCCAGCTCACCAGGAGACGGGAACAATGAGCAGTTCTTC
-	-	TRBV6-5	TRBJ1-2	CASSYSRGPSNYGYTF	TGTGCCAGCAGTTACTCCCGGGGCCCGAGCAACTATGGCTACACCTTC
-	TRBD2	TRBV5-1	TRBJ2-3	CASSFGTSVPLQDTQYF	TGCGCCAGCAGCTTCGGGACTAGCGTTCCTTTGCAGGATACGCAGTATTTT
-	TRBD1	TRBV9	TRBJ1-1	CASSVSGDRGRDTEAFF	TGTGCCAGCAGCGTATCTGGTGACAGGGGGCGAGACACTGAAGCTTTCTTT
few	-	TRBV13	TRBJ1-4	CASQLRGRPEEKLFF	TGTGCCAGCCAGCTTAGGGGGAGGCCTGAGGAAAAACTGTTTTTT
-	TRBD2	TRBV4-1	TRBJ2-2	CASSQRRAGVNTGELFF	TGCGCCAGCAGCCAACGCCGAGCGGGGGTGAACACCGGGGAGCTGTTTTTT
-	-	TRBV5-4	TRBJ2-3	CASSLELASDTQYF	TGTGCCAGCAGCTTGGAGCTAGCGTCGGATACGCAGTATTTT
-	-	TRBV11-2	TRBJ2-7	CASSLDLFPLGEQYF	TGTGCCAGCAGCTTAGATCTCTTTCCTCTGGGGGAGCAGTACTTC
-	-	TRBV30	TRBJ2-7	CAWTRGGGSYEQYF	TGTGCCTGGACTAGGGGGGGAGGATCCTACGAGCAGTACTTC
-	-	TRBV2	TRBJ1-6	CASSVTGRSYNSPLHF	TGTGCCAGCAGTGTAACAGGAAGGTCCTATAATTCACCCCTCCACTTT
-	TRBD2	TRBV19	TRBJ2-3	CASSMGLAGGTDTQYF	TGTGCCAGTAGTATGGGACTAGCGGGAGGCACAGATACGCAGTATTTT
once	TRBD1	TRBV19	TRBJ2-6	CASTASRDRGRIPGANVLTF	TGTGCCAGTACCGCATCCCGGGACAGGGGGCGCATACCTGGGGCCAACGTCCTGACTTTC